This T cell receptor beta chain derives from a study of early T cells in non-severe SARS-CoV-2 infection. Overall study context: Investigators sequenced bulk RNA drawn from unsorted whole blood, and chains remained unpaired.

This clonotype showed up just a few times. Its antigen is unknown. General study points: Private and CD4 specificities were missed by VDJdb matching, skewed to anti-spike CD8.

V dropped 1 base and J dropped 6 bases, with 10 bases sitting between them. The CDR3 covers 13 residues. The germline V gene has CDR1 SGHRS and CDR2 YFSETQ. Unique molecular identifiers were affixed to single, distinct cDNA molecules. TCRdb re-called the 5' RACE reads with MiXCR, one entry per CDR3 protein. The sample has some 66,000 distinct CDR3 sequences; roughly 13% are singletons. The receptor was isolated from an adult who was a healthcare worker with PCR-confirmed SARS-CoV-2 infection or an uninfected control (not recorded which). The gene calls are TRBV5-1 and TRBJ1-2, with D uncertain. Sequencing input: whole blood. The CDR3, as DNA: TGCGCCAGCAGCTTGAGGTCAGGAAATGGCTACACCTTC. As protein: CASSLRSGNGYTF.